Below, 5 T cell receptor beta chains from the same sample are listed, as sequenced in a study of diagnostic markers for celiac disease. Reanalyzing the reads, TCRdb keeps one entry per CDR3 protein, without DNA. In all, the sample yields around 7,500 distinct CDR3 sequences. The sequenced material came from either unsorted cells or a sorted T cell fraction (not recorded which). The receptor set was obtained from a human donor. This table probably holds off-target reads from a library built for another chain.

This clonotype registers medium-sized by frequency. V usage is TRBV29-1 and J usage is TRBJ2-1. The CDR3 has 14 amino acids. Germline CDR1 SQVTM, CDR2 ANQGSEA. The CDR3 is CSVQTGRPYNEQFF.

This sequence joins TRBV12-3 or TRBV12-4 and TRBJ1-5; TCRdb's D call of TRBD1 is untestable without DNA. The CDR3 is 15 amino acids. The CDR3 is CASSRDTRGNQPQHF.

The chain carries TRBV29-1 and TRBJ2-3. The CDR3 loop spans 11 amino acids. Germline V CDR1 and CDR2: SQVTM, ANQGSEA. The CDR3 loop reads CSVIVPDTQYF.

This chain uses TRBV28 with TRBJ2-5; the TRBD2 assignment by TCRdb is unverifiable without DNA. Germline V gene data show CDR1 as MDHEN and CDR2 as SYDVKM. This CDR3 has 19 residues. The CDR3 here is CASSLWRGGRAGMSETQYF.

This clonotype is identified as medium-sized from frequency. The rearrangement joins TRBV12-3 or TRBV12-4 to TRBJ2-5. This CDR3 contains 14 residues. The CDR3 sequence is CASSRSGRGETQYF.